Shown below are 8 T cell receptor beta chains from a single sample sequenced in a study of T cell responses to AZD1222 COVID-19 vaccine. Clones were read by immunoSEQ multiplex PCR, and TCRdb kept only the in-frame ones, dropping some. The sample holds 150,000 or so clones, approximately 94% seen once. Sample: peripheral blood, taken on day 0 of AZD1222 vaccination. Receptors were obtained from an adult in good health.

The CDR3 nucleotides read TGTGCCAGCACAGGGGCGACCAATTCACCCCTCCACTTT. Translation: CASTGATNSPLHF. This sequence joins TRBV27 and TRBJ1-6, with D tentatively TRBD1 (6 bases). The CDR3 is 13 amino acids. The germline gives CDR1 MNHEY, CDR2 SMNVEV (reference sequence). V lost 7 bases, J lost 7 bases, and 11 bases lay in between.

V is TRBV7-6 and J is TRBJ1-5; D may be TRBD1 (5 bases). Germline lookup yields CDR1 SGHVS and CDR2 FNYEAQ. Trimming took 8 bases from V and 1 from J, leaving 12 bases between them. The CDR3 sequence is 14 residues long. CDR3 nucleotide sequence: TGTGCCAGCTCCATCGGGGGGAGCAATCAGCCCCAGCATTTT. It encodes CASSIGGSNQPQHF.

The genes are TRBV7-9 and TRBJ2-5; the D call may be TRBD1 or TRBD2 (6 bases each). The germline V and J ends were trimmed by 5 bases and 3 bases, with 19 bases remaining between them. From germline, CDR1 is SEHNR and CDR2 FQNEAQ (reference sequence). The CDR3 totals 16 residues. This CDR3 is CASSLQAGEVEETQYF. In DNA form, the CDR3 reads TGTGCCAGCAGCCTCCAGGCAGGGGAGGTAGAAGAGACCCAGTACTTC.

A single count supports this clone. Here the CDR3 DNA reads TGTGCCAGCAGCTTCGCCGTGACTAGCTGGAATGAGCAGTTCTTC. This translates into CASSFAVTSWNEQFF. The chain carries TRBV7-3 and TRBJ2-1; 7 bases align to TRBD2. Trimming removed 3 bases from V and 7 bases from J; junction bases left unmatched: 9. The CDR3 sequence is 15 residues long. Germline V CDR1 and CDR2: SGHTA, FQGTGA.

The rearrangement joins TRBV7-8 to TRBJ2-1; 9 nucleotides match TRBD2. V lost 0 bases and J lost 7; bases outside the gene matches: 7. CDR1 and CDR2 (germline): SGHVS, FQNEAQ. This CDR3 region has 16 residues. Here the CDR3 DNA reads TGTGCCAGCAGCTTAGCGACCAGCGGGAGGCCTAATGAGCAGTTCTTC. Protein sequence: CASSLATSGRPNEQFF.

CDR3 amino acids: CASSVDPTRSGNTIYF. In DNA, the CDR3 is TGTGCCAGCAGCGTAGACCCCACCCGCTCTGGAAACACCATATATTTT. V is TRBV9 and J is TRBJ1-3; D is undetermined. From germline, CDR1 is SGDLS and CDR2 YYNGEE. The V end was cut by 0 bases, the J end by 0 bases, with 10 bases between. The CDR3 runs 16 residues. The full variable domain, completed using reference TRBV9 and TRBJ1-3, is DSGVTQTPKHLITATGQRVTLRCSPRSGDLSVYWYQQSLDQGLQFLIQYYNGEERAKGNILERFSAQQFPDLHSELNLSSLELGDSALYFCASSVDPTRSGNTIYFGEGSWLTVV.

This chain links TRBV18 with TRBJ1-2; the match to TRBD1 covers 9 bases. The CDR3 contains 16 residues. Trimming removed 4 bases from V and 1 base from J; junction bases left unmatched: 7. Germline CDR1 KGHSH, CDR2 LQKENI. In DNA, the CDR3 is TGTGCCAGCTCACGGGGACAGGGAAGCGTTAACTATGGCTACACCTTC. Translated, it gives CASSRGQGSVNYGYTF.

This chain connects TRBV5-5 to TRBJ1-2; D not certain. Germline-derived CDR1 and CDR2 are SGHKS and YYEKEE (reference sequence). With 2 bases removed from V and 3 bases from J, the gap between germline ends came to 8 bases. CDR3 size: 13 residues. CDR3 sequence reads: CASSLRRDYGYTF. As DNA, the CDR3 is TGTGCCAGCAGCTTAAGACGTGACTATGGCTACACCTTC. The full variable domain, completed using reference TRBV5-5 and TRBJ1-2, is DAGVTQSPTHLIKTRGQQVTLRCSPISGHKSVSWYQQVLGQGPQFIFQYYEKEERGRGNFPDRFSARQFPNYSSELNVNALLLGDSALYLCASSLRRDYGYTFGSGTRLTVV.